Below, 10 T cell receptor beta chains from the same sample are listed, as sequenced in a study of post-analysis software for immune sequencing data. The study, taken as a whole, reports: TRBV5-6, TRBV5-1 and TRBV20-1 were among five TRBV segments more frequent in patients than controls.

Their antigens are not known. TCR beta cDNA libraries had unique molecular identifiers. TCRdb recomputed calls from the PCR reads with MiXCR, one row per CDR3 protein. The data hold hundreds of thousands of distinct CDR3 sequences, with around 40% observed a single time. The source material was blood. Source of these receptors: a girl between 5 and 17 years old with multiple sclerosis.

In this sample, this clonotype turned up a few times. This chain joins TRBV9 and TRBJ1-2; D uncertain. The V end lost 6 bases, the J end lost 5 bases, and 23 bases lay between the germline ends. Germline CDR1 SGDLS, CDR2 YYNGEE. The CDR3 loop spans 16 amino acids. CDR3 in amino acids: CASTQRPGGALYGYTF. Written as DNA, the CDR3 is TGTGCCAGCACCCAGAGGCCGGGAGGTGCACTATATGGCTACACCTTC.

V and J are TRBV5-8 and TRBJ2-5; the D call may be TRBD1 or TRBD2 (5 bases each). The germline gives CDR1 SGHTS, CDR2 YDEGEE. V gave up 1 base and J gave up 5 bases, with 15 bases separating them. The CDR3 is 15 residues long. In DNA form, the CDR3 reads TGTGCCAGCAGCTTGTTGGGGGAGAGTTGGGAGACCCAGTACTTC. Protein product: CASSLLGESWETQYF.

A word on this clonotype: Here the CDR3 omits its conserved ending phenylalanine or tryptophan, so a read error is the likely source. CDR3 sequence: CASSLRPSGGLSSGANVLTV. The CDR3 coding sequence is TGTGCCAGCAGCTTACGGCCTAGCGGGGGCCTAAGCTCTGGGGCCAACGTCCTGACTGTC. This rearrangement joins TRBV7-9 to TRBJ2-6, with TRBD2 matching over 10 bases. With 2 bases clipped from V and 0 bases from J, the junction kept 10 bases outside the gene matches. Germline V gene data show CDR1 as SEHNR and CDR2 as FQNEAQ (reference sequence). The CDR3 sequence is 20 residues long.

The rearrangement uses TRBV11-2 and TRBJ2-5, with D perhaps TRBD2 (5 bases). V was cut by 2 bases and J by 0 bases, with 10 bases left in between. The CDR3 consists of 15 residues. Germline values: CDR1 SGHAT, CDR2 FQNNGV. The CDR3 DNA reads TGTGCCAGCAGCTTAAATCCAGCGGACCAAGAGACCCAGTACTTC. It specifies CASSLNPADQETQYF.

The V call is TRBV4-1, the J call TRBJ2-1; D possibly uses TRBD1 or TRBD2 (6 bases each). The CDR3 contains 16 residues. Trimming took off 1 base at V and 10 bases at J, with 20 bases between the two ends. Germline lookup yields CDR1 MGHRA and CDR2 YSYEKL. CDR3 protein: CASSQGGAAFFGEQFF. The CDR3, as DNA: TGCGCCAGCAGCCAAGGGGGGGCTGCCTTCTTCGGGGAGCAGTTCTTC.

The CDR3 is CASSGIAGVNEQFF. The CDR3 DNA reads TGTGCCAGCAGCGGAATAGCGGGAGTTAATGAGCAGTTCTTC. This chain links TRBV7-2 with TRBJ2-1, with 9 nucleotides matching TRBD2. Germline CDR1 and CDR2: SGHTA and FQGNSA. V lost 5 bases, J lost 7 bases, and 6 bases stayed unmatched. This CDR3 comprises 14 residues.

This rearrangement joins TRBV6-5 to TRBJ2-5; 10 bases are shared with TRBD2. This CDR3 spans 16 amino acids. V shed 7 bases, J shed 4 bases, and the junction held 12 bases outside the gene matches. Per the germline V gene, CDR1 is MNHEY and CDR2 is SVGAGI. The CDR3 is CASTAHGAGGLETQYF. CDR3 DNA sequence: TGTGCCAGCACAGCTCACGGAGCGGGGGGGCTAGAGACCCAGTACTTC.

V and J are TRBV12-3 or TRBV12-4 and TRBJ2-1; the D gene is possibly TRBD2 (6 bases). The CDR3 covers 15 residues. The V and J ends lost 6 bases and 3 bases respectively, with 15 bases between them. The chain's CDR3 is CASRIGGLDYNEQFF. CDR3 DNA: TGTGCCAGCAGAATCGGAGGGCTAGACTACAATGAGCAGTTCTTC.

The V gene is TRBV5-1, the J gene TRBJ2-1; 8 bases are a match to TRBD2. Germline V gene lookup returns CDR1 SGHRS and CDR2 YFSETQ. V trimming: 1 base; J trimming: 3 bases; junction bases outside the gene matches: 6. The CDR3 loop spans 16 amino acids. The CDR3 nucleotides read TGCGCCAGCAGCTTGACGACTAGCGACTACTACAATGAGCAGTTCTTC. This sequence encodes CASSLTTSDYYNEQFF.

The chain recombines TRBV3-1 with TRBJ1-1, with a possible D match to TRBD1 (6 bases). Between the trimmed V and J ends, which lost 0 bases and 6 bases, there was a span of 17 bases. Per the germline V gene, CDR1 is LGHDT and CDR2 is YNNKEL (reference sequence). The CDR3 is made up of 16 amino acids. Written as DNA, the CDR3 is TGTGCCAGCAGCCAAGACAGGAGGGGGGGGGCGGCTGAAGCTTTCTTT. It encodes CASSQDRRGGAAEAFF.